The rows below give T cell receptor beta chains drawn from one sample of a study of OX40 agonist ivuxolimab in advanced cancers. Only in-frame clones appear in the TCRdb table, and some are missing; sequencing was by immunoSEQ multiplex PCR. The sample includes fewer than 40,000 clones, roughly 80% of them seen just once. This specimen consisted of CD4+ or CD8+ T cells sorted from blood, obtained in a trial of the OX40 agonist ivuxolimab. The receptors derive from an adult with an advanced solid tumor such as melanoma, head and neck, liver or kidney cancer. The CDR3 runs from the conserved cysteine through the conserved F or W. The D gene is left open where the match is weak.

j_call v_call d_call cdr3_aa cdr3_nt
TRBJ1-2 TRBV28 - CASSLMRGGGGYTF TGTGCCAGCAGCCTTATGAGGGGGGGAGGTGGCTACACCTTC
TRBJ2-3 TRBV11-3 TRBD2 CASSSRLAGENLDTQYF TGTGCCAGCAGCTCGAGACTAGCGGGAGAGAATTTAGATACGCAGTATTTT
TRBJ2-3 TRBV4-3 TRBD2 CASSQDRGLAGADTQYF TGCGCCAGCAGCCAAGACCGGGGCCTAGCGGGAGCAGATACGCAGTATTTT
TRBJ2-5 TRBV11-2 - CASSLGGTMVTQYF TGTGCCAGCAGCTTAGGTGGGACAATGGTGACCCAGTACTTC
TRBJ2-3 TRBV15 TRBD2 CATSRDIITSGDTQYF TGTGCCACCAGCAGAGATATCATAACTAGCGGAGATACGCAGTATTTT
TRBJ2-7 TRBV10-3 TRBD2 CATREGPYEQYF TGTGCCACGCGGGAGGGCCCCTACGAGCAGTACTTC
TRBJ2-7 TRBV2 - CASSGTNDSYEQYF TGTGCCAGCAGTGGGACTAACGACTCCTACGAGCAGTACTTC
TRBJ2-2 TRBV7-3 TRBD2 CASSLTPPGLAGGPNTGELFF TGTGCCAGCAGCTTAACGCCCCCGGGACTAGCGGGAGGGCCGAACACCGGGGAGCTGTTTTTT
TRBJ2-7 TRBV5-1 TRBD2 CASSKMAGGPDEQYF TGCGCCAGCAGCAAGATGGCGGGAGGGCCCGACGAGCAGTACTTC
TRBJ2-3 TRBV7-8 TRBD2 CASSLGTSGWSTDTQYF TGTGCCAGCAGCTTGGGGACTAGCGGGTGGAGCACAGATACGCAGTATTTT
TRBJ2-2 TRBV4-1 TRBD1 CASSQDGTALGTGELFF TGCGCCAGCAGCCAAGATGGGACAGCCCTGGGGACCGGGGAGCTGTTTTTT